The present TCR delta chain was sequenced within a study of gamma-delta T cells after stem cell transplantation. TCRdb reapplied CATT to the RT-PCR reads. The sample holds about 2,600 delta-chain clones, roughly 1.4% seen once. The CDR3 has 17 amino acids. The germline CDR1 and CDR2 sequences are GEAIGNYY and EKD. This clone rates as medium-sized. At one boundary the junction diverges from the germline segment, which might be a read error. The clonotype originates from a human donor. It is not recorded whose cells these are; they may come from a transplant donor. Sequences were obtained from gamma-delta T cells. V gene TRDV2 combines with J gene TRDJ1; D remains ambiguous. In nucleotides, the CDR3 is TGTGCTTGTGACTCCATTACCCCCGGTTCTGCAGGCGATAAACTCATCTTT. Translated, it gives CACDSITPGSAGDKLIF.